The 22 T cell receptor beta chains in this list originate from one sample, sequenced in a study of Tregs in tolerant kidney transplant recipients. The antigens these receptors bind are not known. Sequencing used immunoSEQ multiplex PCR; TCRdb keeps in-frame clones, though not all of them. The sample contains more than 25,000 clones, 70% to 85% of which appear only once. Material for sequencing was Tregs from blood cultured with allogeneic cells. The receptors shown here come from a human donor in good health.

The rearrangement joins TRBV12-5 to TRBJ2-6, with D uncertain. The CDR3 covers 14 residues. CDR1 and CDR2 from the germline V gene are LGHNT and FRNRAP. The ends were cut back, 6 bases at V and 2 bases at J, with 8 bases in the middle. The CDR3 coding sequence is TGTGCTAGTGGGGCAGGAGCTGGGGCCAACGTCCTGACTTTC. Its protein product is CASGAGAGANVLTF.

DNA of the CDR3: TGTGCCAGCAGCTTAGCGTTCCGAGGGTTGGAGGAGACCCAGTACTTC. Amino acid sequence: CASSLAFRGLEETQYF. The V call is TRBV7-9, the J call TRBJ2-5, with D tentatively TRBD2 (5 bases). This CDR3 is 16 amino acids long. CDR1 and CDR2 (germline): SEHNR, FQNEAQ (reference sequence). V was cut by 0 bases and J by 5 bases, with 16 bases left in between. The variable domain in full, completed from reference TRBV7-9 and TRBJ2-5, reads DTGVSQNPRHKITKRGQNVTFRCDPISEHNRLYWYRQTLGQGPEFLTYFQNEAQLEKSRLLSDRFSAERPKGSFSTLEIQRTEQGDSAMYLCASSLAFRGLEETQYFGPGTRLLVL.

The rearrangement links TRBV10-3 to TRBJ1-5; 11 nucleotides agree with TRBD1. Germline CDR1 reads ENHRY; CDR2 reads SYGVKD. The V gene end was trimmed by 2 bases and the J gene end by 0 bases; junction bases not matched to a gene: 3. The CDR3 extends over 17 amino acids. CDR3 bases: TGTGCCATCAGTGAGGGGGACAGGGGGTATAGCAATCAGCCCCAGCATTTT. Protein: CAISEGDRGYSNQPQHF.

There are a few counts of this clone. The chain links TRBV6-5 to TRBJ2-2; 8 bases line up with TRBD1. The V gene end was trimmed by 7 bases and the J gene end by 8 bases; junction bases not matched to a gene: 12. This CDR3 spans 15 amino acids. Germline-derived CDR1 and CDR2 are MNHEY and SVGAGI. The CDR3 sequence is CASIPGGKSSGELFF. The DNA for the CDR3 is TGTGCCAGCATACCAGGGGGCAAGAGTTCAGGGGAGCTGTTTTTT.

The V call is TRBV2, the J call TRBJ1-1; D remains unclear. The V gene's germline CDR1 is SNHLY and CDR2 FYNNEI. The length of the CDR3 is 12 residues. V was cut by 6 bases and J by 4 bases, with 9 bases left in between. The CDR3 DNA reads as TGTGCCAGCAGAGGGCTGGGCACTGAAGCTTTCTTT. Translated, it gives CASRGLGTEAFF.

The CDR3 region is CSVVGDEKGSYEQYF. CDR3 nucleotides: TGCAGCGTTGTCGGTGATGAGAAGGGATCCTACGAGCAGTACTTC. The V gene is TRBV29-1, the J gene TRBJ2-7; D is uncertain. The V gene's germline CDR1 is SQVTM and CDR2 ANQGSEA. Between the trimmed V and J ends, which lost 4 bases and 1 base, there was a span of 17 bases. There are 15 residues in the CDR3.

The chain has TRBV12-1 and TRBJ2-6; the D call TRBD1 from the table was never checked on the DNA. TRBV12-1 is shown as a pseudogene. The CDR3 is 18 amino acids. In DNA, the CDR3 is TGTGCCAGCAGCCAATTATTTATAGGACAAAGTCGGGCCAACGTCCTGACTTTC. It specifies CASSQLFIGQSRANVLTF.

The chain couples TRBV9 to TRBJ2-2; D gene unclear. V lost 4 bases and J lost 4, with 17 bases in between. The germline V gene encodes CDR1 SGDLS and CDR2 YYNGEE. The CDR3 covers 16 residues. The CDR3 coding sequence is TGTGCCAGCAGCCCCAGACTCGGTATCTCCACCGGGGAGCTGTTTTTT. Its protein product is CASSPRLGISTGELFF.

J is TRBJ2-7 and V is TRBV7-8, with D uncertain. V was shortened by 1 base and J by 3 bases, with 7 bases between the two germline ends. This CDR3 spans 13 amino acids. Germline CDR1 reads SGHVS; CDR2 reads FQNEAQ. The CDR3 nucleotides are TGTGCCAGCAGCTTAGGGCCTGGCTACGAGCAGTACTTC. Residues: CASSLGPGYEQYF.

This chain uses TRBV5-1 with TRBJ2-1; D assignment may be TRBD1 or TRBD2 (5 bases each). Germline V lookup: CDR1 SGHRS, CDR2 YFSETQ. CDR3 length equals 15 residues. The V and J ends lost 5 bases and 4 bases respectively, with 16 bases between them. The CDR3 sequence is CASSGGLRAYNEQFF. CDR3 nucleotides: TGCGCCAGCAGTGGGGGTTTGCGAGCATACAATGAGCAGTTCTTC.

About this clone: The junction shows a germline mismatch at one end, possibly a read error. Additional DNA sequences in this sample encode the identical CDR3. The rearrangement links TRBV5-1 to TRBJ1-4; 8 nucleotides match TRBD1. The CDR3 consists of 21 residues. Germline values: CDR1 SGHRS, CDR2 YFSETQ. DNA of the CDR3: TGCGCCAGTAGCTTGCGTTTCGTAAGGACAGGGACAAACGCAACTAATGAAAAACTGTTTTTT. Its protein product is CASSLRFVRTGTNATNEKLFF.

The gene calls are TRBV6-1 and TRBJ2-7, with D unresolved. The CDR3 extends over 13 amino acids. V lost 2 bases, J lost 9 bases, and 14 bases lay in between. Germline loops: CDR1 MNHNS, CDR2 SASEGT. The CDR3 bases are TGTGCCAGCAGTGAAAAGGCAGCAAATCGGCAGTACTTC. Translation: CASSEKAANRQYF.

V is TRBV10-3 and J is TRBJ1-1; no firm D call. Deletions cut 3 bases from V and 6 bases from J, with 17 bases between. Germline values: CDR1 ENHRY, CDR2 SYGVKD. There are 15 residues in the CDR3. The CDR3 bases are TGTGCCATCAGTGACCCGAGGGTCGCGGCGTCTGAAGCTTTCTTT. This codes for CAISDPRVAASEAFF.

This clone has only a few counts. The rearrangement joins TRBV7-8 to TRBJ2-3; TRBD1 aligns across 12 bases. The germline gives CDR1 SGHVS, CDR2 FQNEAQ. This CDR3 spans 17 amino acids. V dropped 10 bases and J dropped 4; count of bases not matched to a gene: 15. CDR3 sequence: CATFRDRGRGAADTQYF. CDR3 DNA: TGTGCCACCTTCCGGGACAGGGGGCGAGGGGCCGCAGATACGCAGTATTTT.

This clone was observed a handful of times. This chain links TRBV5-4 with TRBJ2-7; no firm D call. The CDR3 is 11 amino acids. Germline V gives CDR1 SGHNT, CDR2 YYREEE (reference sequence). The ends were cut back, 3 bases at V and 2 bases at J, with 3 bases in the middle. The CDR3 here is CASSYAYEQYF. CDR3 sequence (DNA): TGTGCCAGCAGCTACGCCTACGAGCAGTACTTC.

This clone has only a few counts. V and J are TRBV11-1 and TRBJ2-3, with 7 bases identical to TRBD1. V shed 2 bases, J shed 1 base, and the junction held 0 bases outside the gene matches. Germline V gene lookup returns CDR1 SGHAT and CDR2 FQDESV (reference sequence). The CDR3 has 14 residues. The CDR3 nucleotides are TGTGCCAGCAGCTTACAGGGGGGCACAGATACGCAGTATTTT. Amino acids: CASSLQGGTDTQYF.

This clone was counted only a few times. The chain is built from TRBV29-1 and TRBJ2-7; 7 bases agree with TRBD1. Trimming removed 5 bases from V and 5 bases from J; junction bases left unmatched: 3. The CDR3 covers 11 residues. Germline lookup yields CDR1 SQVTM and CDR2 ANQGSEA. The CDR3 DNA reads TGCAGCGTTTGGGACAGTGACGAGCAGTACTTC. Translating it yields CSVWDSDEQYF.

The rearrangement joins TRBV19 to TRBJ1-5; D unclear. This CDR3 has 15 residues. The V and J ends lost 2 bases and 0 bases respectively, with 8 bases between them. Germline V lookup: CDR1 LNHDA, CDR2 SQIVND (reference sequence). CDR3 DNA: TGTGCCAGTAGTATAAGTCAGAATAGCAATCAGCCCCAGCATTTT. It codes for CASSISQNSNQPQHF.

CDR3 sequence (DNA): TGTGCCAGTACCCTCCGGGAGATCGGCGGGGAGCTGTTTTTT. Translated, it gives CASTLREIGGELFF. The chain joins TRBV19 to TRBJ2-2, with D perhaps matching TRBD2 (6 bases). Germline CDR1 is LNHDA and CDR2 is SQIVND (reference sequence). This CDR3 is built from 14 residues. V was shortened by 7 bases and J by 7 bases, with 16 bases between the two germline ends.

This clone was observed a few times. This chain links TRBV5-1 with TRBJ1-6, with D perhaps TRBD1 (5 bases). The CDR3 loop spans 17 amino acids. In germline, CDR1 is SGHRS, CDR2 YFSETQ. V lost 0 bases, J lost 7 bases, and 17 bases lay in between. The CDR3 nucleotides read TGCGCCAGCAGCTTGGCCCCCAATCCGGGGGGGAATTCACCCCTCCACTTT. Its translation: CASSLAPNPGGNSPLHF.

This chain connects TRBV7-2 to TRBJ2-1, with 8 bases that match TRBD2. Germline V lookup: CDR1 SGHTA, CDR2 FQGNSA. The CDR3 contains 18 residues. The junction had 13 bases not matched to a gene; V was cut back by 6 bases and J by 0 bases. The CDR3 DNA sequence: TGTGCCAGCAGTTTCCTTAAAGCGGGAGACTCCTCCTACAATGAGCAGTTCTTC. Translated, it gives CASSFLKAGDSSYNEQFF.

The chain is built from TRBV6-6 and TRBJ1-2; 7 bases map to TRBD1. The CDR3 sequence is 11 residues long. Losses at the gene ends were 8 bases for V and 4 bases for J; bases not matched to a gene: 1. Looked up from germline, CDR1 is MNHNY and CDR2 is SVGAGI (reference sequence). The DNA for the CDR3 is TGTGCCAGCGAGGGGGCCTATGGCTACACCTTC. It specifies CASEGAYGYTF.